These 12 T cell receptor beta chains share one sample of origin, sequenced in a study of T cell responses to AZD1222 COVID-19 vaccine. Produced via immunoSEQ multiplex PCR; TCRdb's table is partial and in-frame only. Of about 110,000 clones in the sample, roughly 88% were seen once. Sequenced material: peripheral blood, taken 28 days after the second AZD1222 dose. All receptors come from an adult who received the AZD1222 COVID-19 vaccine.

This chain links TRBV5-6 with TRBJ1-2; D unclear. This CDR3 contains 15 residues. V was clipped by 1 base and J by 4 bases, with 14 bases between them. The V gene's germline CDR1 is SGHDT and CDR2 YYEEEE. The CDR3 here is CASSLRSAAGYGYTF. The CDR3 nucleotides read TGTGCCAGCAGCTTGCGAAGTGCGGCGGGCTATGGCTACACCTTC.

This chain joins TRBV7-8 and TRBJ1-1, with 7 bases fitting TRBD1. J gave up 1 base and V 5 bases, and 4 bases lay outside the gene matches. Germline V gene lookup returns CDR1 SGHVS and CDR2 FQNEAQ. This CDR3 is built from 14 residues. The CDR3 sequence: CASSARDRNTEAFF. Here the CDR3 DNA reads TGTGCCAGCAGCGCTAGGGACAGGAACACTGAAGCTTTCTTT.

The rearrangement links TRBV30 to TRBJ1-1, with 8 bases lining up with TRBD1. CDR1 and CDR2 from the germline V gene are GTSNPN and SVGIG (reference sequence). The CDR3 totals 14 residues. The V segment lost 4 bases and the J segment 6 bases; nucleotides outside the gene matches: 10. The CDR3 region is CAWNLQGARAEAFF. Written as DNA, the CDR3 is TGTGCCTGGAACCTTCAGGGGGCGAGGGCTGAAGCTTTCTTT.

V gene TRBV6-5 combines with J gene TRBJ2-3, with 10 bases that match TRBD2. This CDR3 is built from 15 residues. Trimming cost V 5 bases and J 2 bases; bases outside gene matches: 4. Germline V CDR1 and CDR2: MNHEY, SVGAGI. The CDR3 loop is CASSRLAGPTDTQYF. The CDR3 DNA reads TGTGCCAGCAGTCGACTAGCGGGCCCCACAGATACGCAGTATTTT.

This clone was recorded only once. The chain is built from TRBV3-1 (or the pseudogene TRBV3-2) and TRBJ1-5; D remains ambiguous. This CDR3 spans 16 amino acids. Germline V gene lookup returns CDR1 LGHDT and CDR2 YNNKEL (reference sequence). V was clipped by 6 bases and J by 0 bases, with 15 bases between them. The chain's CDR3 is CASSRVVEDSNQPQHF. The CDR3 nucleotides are TGTGCCAGCAGTCGAGTGGTGGAAGATAGCAATCAGCCCCAGCATTTT.

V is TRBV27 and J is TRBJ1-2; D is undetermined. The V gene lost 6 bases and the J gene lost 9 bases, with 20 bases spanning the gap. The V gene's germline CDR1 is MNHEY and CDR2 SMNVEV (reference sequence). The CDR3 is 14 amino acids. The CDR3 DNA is TGTGCCAGCAGCTCCTTTGTGACTCCGTTTAGCTACACCTTC. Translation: CASSSFVTPFSYTF.

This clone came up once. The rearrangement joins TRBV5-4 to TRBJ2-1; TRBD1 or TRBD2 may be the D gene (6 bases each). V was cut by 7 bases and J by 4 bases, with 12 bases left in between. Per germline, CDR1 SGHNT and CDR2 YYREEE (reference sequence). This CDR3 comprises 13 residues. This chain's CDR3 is CASGGPLYNEQFF. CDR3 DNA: TGTGCCAGCGGGGGGCCCTTATACAATGAGCAGTTCTTC.

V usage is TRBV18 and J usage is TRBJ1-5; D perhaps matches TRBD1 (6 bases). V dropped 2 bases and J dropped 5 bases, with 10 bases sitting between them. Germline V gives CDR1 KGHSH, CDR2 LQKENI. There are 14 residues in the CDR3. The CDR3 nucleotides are TGTGCCAGCTCACCAGAGTCAGGGGATCAGCCCCAGCATTTT. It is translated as CASSPESGDQPQHF.

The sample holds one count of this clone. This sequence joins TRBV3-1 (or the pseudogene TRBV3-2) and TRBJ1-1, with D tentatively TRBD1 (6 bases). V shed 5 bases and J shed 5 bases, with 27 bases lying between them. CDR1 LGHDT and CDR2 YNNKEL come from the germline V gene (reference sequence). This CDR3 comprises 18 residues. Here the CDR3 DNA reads TGTGCCAGCAGCTTTCTCCCCCTAGACCAGGGGAGGTTGACTGAAGCTTTCTTT. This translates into CASSFLPLDQGRLTEAFF.

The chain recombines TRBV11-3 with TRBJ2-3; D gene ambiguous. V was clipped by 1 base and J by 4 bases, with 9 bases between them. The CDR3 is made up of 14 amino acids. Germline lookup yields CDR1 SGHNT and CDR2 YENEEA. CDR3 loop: CASSLGQVPDTQYF. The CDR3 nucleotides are TGTGCCAGCAGCTTAGGGCAGGTTCCAGATACGCAGTATTTT. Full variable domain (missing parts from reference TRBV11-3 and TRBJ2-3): EAGVVQSPRYKIIEKKQPVAFWCNPISGHNTLYWYLQNLGQGPELLIRYENEEAVDDSQLPKDRFSAERLKGVDSTLKIQPAELGDSAVYLCASSLGQVPDTQYFGPGTRLTVL.

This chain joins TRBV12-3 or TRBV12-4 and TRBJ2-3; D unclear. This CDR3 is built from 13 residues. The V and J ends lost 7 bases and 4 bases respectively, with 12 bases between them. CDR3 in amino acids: CASTLTESDTQYF. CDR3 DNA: TGTGCCAGCACCCTTACGGAGTCAGATACGCAGTATTTT.

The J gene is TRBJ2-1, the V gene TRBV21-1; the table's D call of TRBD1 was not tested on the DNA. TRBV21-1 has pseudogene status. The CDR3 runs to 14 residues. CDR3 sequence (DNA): TGTGCCAGAATACCCGGGACAGGGCCTAATGAGCAGTTCTTC. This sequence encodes CARIPGTGPNEQFF.